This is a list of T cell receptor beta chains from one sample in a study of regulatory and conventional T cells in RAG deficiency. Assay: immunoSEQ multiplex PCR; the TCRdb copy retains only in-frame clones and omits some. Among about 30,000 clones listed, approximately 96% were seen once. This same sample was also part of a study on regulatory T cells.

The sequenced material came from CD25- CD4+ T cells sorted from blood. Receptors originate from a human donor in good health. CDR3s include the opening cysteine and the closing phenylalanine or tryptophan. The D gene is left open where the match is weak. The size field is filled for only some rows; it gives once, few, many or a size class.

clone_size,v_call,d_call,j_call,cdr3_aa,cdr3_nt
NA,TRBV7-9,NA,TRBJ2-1,CASSLATRERGGIYNEQFF,TGTGCCAGCAGCTTAGCGACAAGGGAGAGGGGGGGTATATACAATGAGCAGTTCTTC
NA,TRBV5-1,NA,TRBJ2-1,CASSPGQSYNEQFF,TGCGCCAGCAGCCCCGGACAGTCCTACAATGAGCAGTTCTTC
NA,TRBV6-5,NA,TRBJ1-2,CASSYTTGPRGYTF,TGTGCCAGCAGCTACACGACAGGACCTCGTGGCTACACCTTC
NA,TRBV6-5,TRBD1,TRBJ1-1,CASSQTRDRGTEAFF,TGTGCCAGCAGCCAAACCCGGGACAGGGGAACTGAAGCTTTCTTT
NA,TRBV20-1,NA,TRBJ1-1,CSASRTVEAFF,TGCAGTGCTAGCAGGACAGTTGAAGCTTTCTTT
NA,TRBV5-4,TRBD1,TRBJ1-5,CASSLDRGGGNQPQHF,TGTGCCAGCAGCTTGGACAGGGGGGGAGGCAATCAGCCCCAGCATTTT
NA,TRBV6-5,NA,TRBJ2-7,CASSYEAGLNEQYF,TGTGCCAGCAGTTACGAGGCGGGACTTAACGAGCAGTACTTC
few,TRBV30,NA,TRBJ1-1,CAWSQRDRETEAFF,TGTGCCTGGAGTCAAAGGGACCGGGAGACTGAAGCTTTCTTT
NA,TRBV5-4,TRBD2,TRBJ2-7,CASILAETSGSSEQYF,TGTGCCAGCATCCTAGCAGAGACTAGCGGTTCCAGCGAGCAGTACTTC
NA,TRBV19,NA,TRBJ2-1,CASSITRPAGEQFF,TGTGCCAGTAGCATCACCCGACCAGCAGGAGAGCAGTTCTTC
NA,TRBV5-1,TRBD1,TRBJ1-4,CASSTRQGDWEKLFF,TGCGCCAGCAGCACGCGACAGGGGGACTGGGAAAAACTGTTTTTT
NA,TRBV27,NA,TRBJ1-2,CASSPGQTYNYGYTF,TGTGCCAGCAGTCCAGGACAGACCTACAACTATGGCTACACCTTC
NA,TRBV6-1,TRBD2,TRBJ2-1,CASSETSGFPNEQFF,TGTGCCAGCAGTGAAACTAGCGGGTTCCCTAATGAGCAGTTCTTC
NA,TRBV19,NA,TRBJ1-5,CASSVWQINQPQHF,TGTGCCAGTAGTGTCTGGCAGATCAATCAGCCCCAGCATTTT
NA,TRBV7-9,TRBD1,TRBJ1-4,CASSLGGQGFSNEKLFF,TGTGCCAGCAGCTTAGGGGGACAGGGGTTCTCTAATGAAAAACTGTTTTTT
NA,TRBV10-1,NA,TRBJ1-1,CASSHGQLNTEAFF,TGCGCCAGCAGCCACGGACAGCTGAACACTGAAGCTTTCTTT